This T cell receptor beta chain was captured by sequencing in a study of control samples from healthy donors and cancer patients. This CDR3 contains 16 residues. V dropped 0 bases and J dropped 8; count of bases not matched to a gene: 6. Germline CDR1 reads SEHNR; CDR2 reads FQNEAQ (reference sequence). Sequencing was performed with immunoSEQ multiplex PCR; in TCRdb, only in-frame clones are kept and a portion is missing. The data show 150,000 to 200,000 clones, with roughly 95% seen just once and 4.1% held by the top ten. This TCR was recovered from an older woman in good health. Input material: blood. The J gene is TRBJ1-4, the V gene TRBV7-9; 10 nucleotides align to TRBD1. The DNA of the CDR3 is TGTGCCAGCAGCTTAGCCGGGACAGGGGTCGGAGAAAAACTGTTTTTT. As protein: CASSLAGTGVGEKLFF.